Only a few counts were recorded for the clone carrying this TCR beta chain. Its specificity is unknown. This sample stems from a study of T cell repertoires in cytomegalovirus infection. Study overall: Both CMV infection and a matching HLA type were indicated by public TCR beta signatures. Findings and caveats of the study: The ex vivo response was dominated by HLA-C-restricted CMV-specific TCR beta clonotypes.

TCRdb re-analysed the reads in MiXCR, keeping a single row per CDR3 protein. The top ten hold roughly three fifths of the sample, which has more than 95,000 distinct CDR3 sequences, approximately 30% seen once. This TCR was recovered from a human donor in good health (CMV status not recorded). Some clones in this sample may be carry-over from other donors' samples. The sample here was CD8+ T cells from cultured PBMCs, taken from culture after CMV antigen stimulation.

CDR3 protein: CASSYAAPNNNQPQHF. CDR3 DNA: TGTGCCAGCAGTTACGCCGCTCCGAACAATAATCAGCCCCAGCATTTT. V usage is TRBV6-5 and J usage is TRBJ1-5; D not resolved. From germline, CDR1 is MNHEY and CDR2 SVGAGI. This CDR3 spans 16 amino acids. V was shortened by 2 bases and J by 4 bases, with 15 bases between the two germline ends.